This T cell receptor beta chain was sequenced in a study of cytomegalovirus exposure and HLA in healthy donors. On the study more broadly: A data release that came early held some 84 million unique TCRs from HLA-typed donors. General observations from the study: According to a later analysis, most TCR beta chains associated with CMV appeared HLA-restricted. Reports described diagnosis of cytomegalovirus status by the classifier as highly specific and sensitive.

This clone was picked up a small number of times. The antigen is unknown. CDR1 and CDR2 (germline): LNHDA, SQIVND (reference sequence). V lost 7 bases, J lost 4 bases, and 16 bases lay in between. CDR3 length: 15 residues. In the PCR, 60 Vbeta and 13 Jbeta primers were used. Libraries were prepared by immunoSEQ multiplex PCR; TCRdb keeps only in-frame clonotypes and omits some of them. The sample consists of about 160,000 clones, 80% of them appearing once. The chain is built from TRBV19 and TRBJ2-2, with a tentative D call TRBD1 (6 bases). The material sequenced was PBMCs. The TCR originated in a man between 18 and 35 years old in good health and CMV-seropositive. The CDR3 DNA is TGTGCCAGTAATTTAGGCAGGGGAGTCACCGGGGAGCTGTTTTTT. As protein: CASNLGRGVTGELFF.